Below are 28 T cell receptor beta chains sequenced from a single sample in a study of blood T cell repertoires in COVID-19 (dated by TCRdb to 2018 to 2021). The library was obtained by the immunoSEQ multiplex PCR assay. Drawn from immuneACCESS, this table holds only the in-frame rearrangements with V and J called that TCRdb kept. Clones are partly lost; checked studies trace under half to an unresolved V gene and leave the rest unexplained. The sample records around 200,000 clones, 88% of which are singletons. Clones ranked in the top ten supply around 1.1% of the sample. Sequencing used peripheral blood. The receptors stem from a man aged 25 to 40 with acute or convalescent COVID-19.

This rearrangement joins TRBV14 to TRBJ1-2, with 7 bases matching TRBD1. This CDR3 region has 14 residues. Germline CDR1 reads SGHDN; CDR2 reads FVKESK. Germline trimming cut 4 bases from V and 2 bases from J; bases unmatched to any gene: 4. The CDR3 sequence: CASSLRQGNYGYTF. The CDR3 region has the DNA TGTGCCAGCAGCCTGCGACAGGGAAACTATGGCTACACCTTC. Combining the CDR3 with reference TRBV14 and TRBJ1-2 gives the whole variable domain EAGVTQFPSHSVIEKGQTVTLRCDPISGHDNLYWYRRVMGKEIKFLLHFVKESKQDESGMPNNRFLAERTGGTYSTLKVQPAELEDSGVYFCASSLRQGNYGYTFGSGTRLTVV.

This sequence joins TRBV4-1 and TRBJ1-5; D perhaps matches TRBD1 (6 bases). Germline loops: CDR1 MGHRA, CDR2 YSYEKL. There are 16 residues in the CDR3. Between the trimmed V and J ends, which lost 0 bases and 7 bases, there was a span of 16 bases. CDR3 loop: CASSQDGQGLGQPQHF. The CDR3 DNA is TGCGCCAGCAGCCAAGATGGTCAGGGGCTGGGGCAGCCCCAGCATTTT.

The J gene is TRBJ2-1, the V gene TRBV3-1 (or the pseudogene TRBV3-2); D gene unclear. Germline V gene sequence: CDR1 LGHDT, CDR2 YNNKEL (reference sequence). The CDR3 runs to 17 residues. V was clipped by 0 bases and J by 3 bases, with 15 bases between them. CDR3 region: CASSQESVSLVYNEQFF. The CDR3 coding sequence is TGTGCCAGCAGCCAAGAATCAGTCTCCCTCGTCTACAATGAGCAGTTCTTC.

The V call is TRBV11-3, the J call TRBJ2-1; D is undetermined. Germline V gene lookup returns CDR1 SGHNT and CDR2 YENEEA. This CDR3 region has 12 residues. V was pared by 5 bases and J by 5 bases, with 7 bases between. CDR3 nucleotide sequence: TGTGCCAGCAGCCCACAGAACAATGAGCAGTTCTTC. This gives the protein CASSPQNNEQFF.

This clone was detected once. The genes are TRBV3-1 (or the pseudogene TRBV3-2) and TRBJ1-6, with a weak D call TRBD1 (6 bases). V shed 4 bases and J shed 6 bases, with 22 bases lying between them. The CDR3 is made up of 18 amino acids. The germline V gene encodes CDR1 LGHDT and CDR2 YNNKEL (reference sequence). The CDR3: CASSPYRQAPTLNSPLHF. The DNA for the CDR3 is TGTGCCAGCAGCCCATACAGACAGGCCCCGACTCTTAATTCACCCCTCCACTTT.

This clone was seen more than once but under ten times. V usage is TRBV6-4 and J usage is TRBJ2-3; 8 nucleotides agree with TRBD2. Germline V gene sequence: CDR1 MRHNA, CDR2 SNTAGT. The ends lost 4 bases at V and 4 bases at J; junction bases unmatched: 4. CDR3 size: 14 residues. The CDR3 reads CASSAGGPSDTQYF. For the CDR3, the DNA is TGTGCCAGCAGTGCGGGAGGGCCCTCAGATACGCAGTATTTT.

This clone was counted a single time. The gene calls are TRBV18 and TRBJ2-3; weak D call: TRBD2 (6 bases). This CDR3 spans 15 amino acids. With 3 bases removed from V and 6 bases from J, the gap between germline ends came to 16 bases. Germline V CDR1 and CDR2: KGHSH, LQKENI. The CDR3: CASSPMGGRQDTQYF. The CDR3 coding sequence is TGTGCCAGCTCACCTATGGGGGGTCGGCAGGATACGCAGTATTTT.

The chain combines TRBV5-8 with TRBJ2-3; no reliable D call. The V gene lost 1 base and the J gene lost 7 bases, with 13 bases spanning the gap. The CDR3 totals 14 residues. Looked up from germline, CDR1 is SGHTS and CDR2 is YDEGEE. CDR3 region: CASSLWASTYTQYF. Written as DNA, the CDR3 is TGTGCCAGCAGCTTGTGGGCGTCGACATATACGCAGTATTTT.

This clone was picked up one time. This chain joins TRBV19 and TRBJ1-2, with TRBD1 as a possible D gene (6 bases). This CDR3 has 14 amino acids. Per germline, CDR1 LNHDA and CDR2 SQIVND (reference sequence). Trimming took off 1 base at V and 4 bases at J, with 10 bases between the two ends. The DNA of the CDR3 is TGTGCCAGTAGTATAGTGGGGGCTGGCTATGGCTACACCTTC. Its protein product is CASSIVGAGYGYTF.

The V call is TRBV28, the J call TRBJ1-2, with D perhaps TRBD1 (6 bases). The length of the CDR3 is 12 residues. The V gene's germline CDR1 is MDHEN and CDR2 SYDVKM. V lost 5 bases to trimming and J lost 8 bases, with 12 bases between them. CDR3 region: CASSPTGYGYTF. The CDR3 DNA sequence: TGTGCCAGCAGTCCTACAGGGTACGGCTACACCTTC.

In the case of this clone: Distinct nucleotide sequences in the sample also encode this CDR3. The DNA of the CDR3 is TGTGCCAGCAGTTTATCCGGACAGGGTGGCTACACCTTC. Translation gives CASSLSGQGGYTF. V and J are TRBV28 and TRBJ1-2; 8 bases agree with TRBD1. Germline loops: CDR1 MDHEN, CDR2 SYDVKM. The CDR3 length is 13 residues. The ends lost 1 base at V and 7 bases at J; junction bases unmatched: 2.

V and J are TRBV2 and TRBJ2-3; 11 bases match TRBD2. Per the germline V gene, CDR1 is SNHLY and CDR2 is FYNNEI. The CDR3 sequence is 16 residues long. Trimming cost V 5 bases and J 3 bases; bases outside gene matches: 7. Written as DNA, the CDR3 is TGTGCCAGCAGTCCGAGGACTAGCGGGCTAACAGATACGCAGTATTTT. Its protein product is CASSPRTSGLTDTQYF. The variable domain in full, with the rest retrieved from reference TRBV2 and TRBJ2-3, is EPEVTQTPSHQVTQMGQEVILRCVPISNHLYFYWYRQILGQKVEFLVSFYNNEISEKSEIFDDQFSVERPDGSNFTLKIRSTKLEDSAMYFCASSPRTSGLTDTQYFGPGTRLTVL.

This chain joins TRBV7-2 and TRBJ2-3, with no clear D. CDR1 SGHTA and CDR2 FQGNSA come from the germline V gene. The CDR3 has 12 amino acids. V was cut by 5 bases and J by 6 bases, with 9 bases left in between. The CDR3 here is CASSPPSDTQYF. As DNA, the CDR3 is TGTGCCAGCAGCCCCCCTTCCGATACGCAGTATTTT.

The chain recombines TRBV28 with TRBJ1-2; 8 bases match TRBD1. J was trimmed by 8 bases and V by 9 bases; bases with no gene match: 8. The germline V gene encodes CDR1 MDHEN and CDR2 SYDVKM. The CDR3 loop spans 12 amino acids. CDR3 DNA sequence: TGTGCCAGTGGGGGACAGGCTGGAGGCTACACCTTC. The encoded protein is CASGGQAGGYTF.

This clone was counted only a few times. This CDR3 is CASSLAGDSPLHF. CDR3 bases: TGCGCCAGCAGCTTGGCCGGGGATTCACCCCTCCACTTT. The chain couples TRBV5-1 to TRBJ1-6; D uncertain. Germline values: CDR1 SGHRS, CDR2 YFSETQ. The CDR3 totals 13 residues. Deletions cut 0 bases from V and 8 bases from J, with 6 bases between.

This sequence joins TRBV27 and TRBJ2-1; perhaps TRBD1 as D (6 bases). The germline V and J ends were trimmed by 11 bases and 0 bases, with 14 bases remaining between them. CDR3 length equals 14 residues. The V gene's germline CDR1 is MNHEY and CDR2 SMNVEV (reference sequence). The DNA for the CDR3 is TGTGCCGCCCGAGGGGGAAGCTCCTACAATGAGCAGTTCTTC. It is translated as CAARGGSSYNEQFF.

This rearrangement joins TRBV30 to TRBJ2-2; 8 bases map to TRBD2. Trimming removed 2 bases from V and 3 bases from J; junction bases left unmatched: 8. CDR3 length: 16 residues. Germline V gene sequence: CDR1 GTSNPN, CDR2 SVGIG (reference sequence). The CDR3 region is CAWSLPPGGDTGELFF. In nucleotides, the CDR3 is TGTGCCTGGAGTCTCCCCCCGGGGGGGGACACCGGGGAGCTGTTTTTT.

V gene TRBV4-1 combines with J gene TRBJ2-3; 7 nucleotides match TRBD2. CDR3 length equals 15 residues. Germline V CDR1 and CDR2: MGHRA, YSYEKL. V was clipped by 3 bases and J by 0 bases; unmatched bases: 3. The CDR3 DNA follows: TGCGCCAGCAGCCATGGGGGGGACAGCACAGATACGCAGTATTTT. Its protein is CASSHGGDSTDTQYF.

The V call is TRBV29-1, the J call TRBJ2-5; D may be TRBD2 (7 bases). The germline gives CDR1 SQVTM, CDR2 ANQGSEA. CDR3 size: 11 residues. V shed 7 bases and J shed 4 bases, with 10 bases lying between them. In nucleotides, the CDR3 is TGCAGCGAGGGGGAGGGAGAGACCCAGTACTTC. Encoded protein: CSEGEGETQYF. Combining the CDR3 with reference TRBV29-1 and TRBJ2-5 gives the whole variable domain SAVISQKPSRDICQRGTSLTIQCQVDSQVTMMFWYRQQPGQSLTLIATANQGSEATYESGFVIDKFPISRPNLTFSTLTVSNMSPEDSSIYLCSEGEGETQYFGPGTRLLVL.

This clone came up once. The CDR3 DNA reads TGCACCGAAATTTGGGGGGGGGTCCAGCCCCAGCATTTT. It is translated as CTEIWGGVQPQHF. The V and J genes are TRBV29-1 and TRBJ1-5; D may be TRBD1 (5 bases). Germline V gene data show CDR1 as SQVTM and CDR2 as ANQGSEA. The CDR3 totals 13 residues. The variable domain in full, completed from reference TRBV29-1 and TRBJ1-5, reads SAVISQKPSRDICQRGTSLTIQCQVDSQVTMMFWYRQQPGQSLTLIATANQGSEATYESGFVIDKFPISRPNLTFSTLTVSNMSPEDSSIYLCTEIWGGVQPQHFGDGTRLSIL.

The chain joins TRBV27 to TRBJ1-6, with 9 bases that match TRBD1. Trimming at V came to 0 bases and at J to 10 bases, leaving 4 bases not matched to a gene. The CDR3 has 15 residues. Germline CDR1 reads MNHEY; CDR2 reads SMNVEV (reference sequence). CDR3 sequence: CASSLSGQGRSPLHF. The CDR3 DNA reads as TGTGCCAGCAGTTTATCGGGACAGGGTCGGTCACCCCTCCACTTT.

The gene calls are TRBV6-5 and TRBJ2-3, with TRBD2 identical over 11 bases. V lost 6 bases and J lost 5; bases outside the gene matches: 4. The CDR3 has 14 amino acids. CDR1 and CDR2 from the germline V gene are MNHEY and SVGAGI. The CDR3 DNA follows: TGTGCCAGCAGATTAGCGGGGGGGGGAGATACGCAGTATTTT. Translated: CASRLAGGGDTQYF.

On this clone: A read error may produce the germline difference seen at one junction end. The chain recombines TRBV9 with TRBJ2-2; 11 bases match TRBD1. CDR3 length: 15 residues. Germline V CDR1 and CDR2: SGDLS, YYNGEE. The CDR3 DNA follows: TGTGCCAGCAGCCCGGGACAGGGGGGCACCAGGGAGCTGTTTTTT. Translated, it gives CASSPGQGGTRELFF.

The count of this clone is one. V gene TRBV4-2 combines with J gene TRBJ2-1; 10 bases align to TRBD1. This CDR3 comprises 15 residues. CDR1 and CDR2 from the germline V gene are LGHNA and YNFKEQ. The V gene end was trimmed by 1 base and the J gene end by 7 bases; junction bases not matched to a gene: 4. Here the CDR3 DNA reads TGTGCCAGCAGCCAAGTGGGACAGGGGAATAATGAGCAGTTCTTC. It specifies CASSQVGQGNNEQFF.

The chain combines TRBV6-1 with TRBJ2-1, with 7 bases matching TRBD2. Germline trimming cut 2 bases from V and 0 bases from J; bases unmatched to any gene: 4. This CDR3 has 16 amino acids. CDR1 and CDR2 (germline): MNHNS, SASEGT. CDR3: CASSERGDFSYNEQFF. CDR3 coding DNA: TGTGCCAGCAGTGAACGGGGGGACTTCTCCTACAATGAGCAGTTCTTC.

This clone was detected only once. The chain employs TRBV5-6 and TRBJ2-2, with 7 bases identical to TRBD1. Trimming removed 9 bases from V and 3 bases from J; junction bases left unmatched: 8. This CDR3 has 14 amino acids. CDR1 is SGHDT, CDR2 YYEEEE, per germline. The CDR3 protein is CATKRGRHTGELFF. Written as DNA, the CDR3 is TGTGCCACAAAGAGGGGGCGGCACACCGGGGAGCTGTTTTTT. Drawing the rest from reference TRBV5-6 and TRBJ2-2, the complete variable domain is DAGVTQSPTHLIKTRGQQVTLRCSPKSGHDTVSWYQQALGQGPQFIFQYYEEEERQRGNFPDRFSGHQFPNYSSELNVNALLLGDSALYLCATKRGRHTGELFFGEGSRLTVL.

In the case of this clone: At the DNA level, this CDR3 is encoded by other sequences in the same sample as well. The chain links TRBV19 to TRBJ1-1; TRBD1 agrees at 8 bases. Germline V gene data show CDR1 as LNHDA and CDR2 as SQIVND (reference sequence). The CDR3 extends over 13 amino acids. V was clipped by 5 bases and J by 4 bases; unmatched bases: 3. As DNA, the CDR3 is TGTGCCAGTAGTGTCACAGGGGGCACTGAAGCTTTCTTT. Translating it yields CASSVTGGTEAFF.

The rearrangement links TRBV6-4 to TRBJ2-2; D call uncertain. CDR3 length: 15 residues. Between the trimmed V and J ends, which lost 4 bases and 5 bases, there was a span of 14 bases. Germline V lookup: CDR1 MRHNA, CDR2 SNTAGT. The chain's CDR3 is CASSAGSRRTGELFF. The CDR3 nucleotides are TGTGCCAGCAGTGCAGGCTCTCGTCGTACCGGGGAGCTGTTTTTT.